Listed below are T cell receptor beta chains from one sample, sequenced in a study of T cells in Graves' hyperthyroidism and ophthalmopathy. Via MiXCR, TCRdb re-called the multiplex PCR reads, giving one row per CDR3 protein. Of 400,000 to 600,000 distinct CDR3 sequences listed, under 25% are singletons. Material for sequencing was blood. These receptors originate from a man younger than 30 with Graves' hyperthyroidism. CDR3s include the opening cysteine and the closing phenylalanine or tryptophan. D genes are given only for firm matches. The size field is filled for only some rows; it gives once, few, many or a size class.

>TRBV11-2|TRBD2|TRBJ2-5|many
CASSPHGEGRETQYF
TGTGCCAGCAGCCCTCACGGGGAGGGCAGAGAGACCCAGTACTTC
>TRBV6-5|.|TRBJ1-1|many
CASSYSPKTLTEAFF
TGTGCCAGCAGTTACTCGCCCAAAACCTTGACTGAAGCTTTCTTT
>TRBV19|.|TRBJ1-1|many
CASSRGRYTEAFF
TGTGCCAGTAGCCGGGGACGGTACACTGAAGCTTTCTTT
>TRBV12-3/TRBV12-4|.|TRBJ1-2|many
CASSVGPYGYTF
TGTGCCAGCAGCGTGGGTCCCTATGGCTACACCTTC
>TRBV6-1|.|TRBJ2-5|.
CASSERVAQYF
TGTGCCAGCAGTGAACGGGTGGCCCAGTACTTC
>TRBV6-1|.|TRBJ2-7|many
CASSEATTGTYEQYF
TGTGCCAGCAGTGAAGCCACGACAGGAACCTACGAGCAGTACTTC
>TRBV27|.|TRBJ2-7|few
CASSSRVNEQYF
TGTGCCAGCAGTTCCAGGGTGAACGAGCAGTACTTC
>TRBV27|.|TRBJ1-1|.
CASSRDPGVRTEACF
TGTGCCAGCAGTCGGGACCCCGGGGTAAGGACTGAAGCTTGCTTT
>TRBV28|.|TRBJ2-2|.
CASSSLNERRELFF
TGTGCCAGCAGTTCCCTGAACGAGCGGCGGGAGCTGTTTTTT
>TRBV19|.|TRBJ1-1|many
CASRTGRQNTEAFF
TGTGCCAGTAGGACCGGAAGACAAAACACTGAAGCTTTCTTT
>TRBV19|.|TRBJ1-1|many
CASSKGDTPSAFF
TGTGCCAGTAGTAAGGGGGACACCCCGAGCGCTTTCTTT
>TRBV12-3/TRBV12-4|TRBD1|TRBJ1-1|.
CASSVTGDWNTEAFF
TGTGCCAGCAGTGTGACAGGGGATTGGAACACTGAAGCTTTCTTT
>TRBV24-1|.|TRBJ2-7|.
CATSGPSYEQYF
TGTGCCACTTCCGGGCCGTCCTACGAGCAGTACTTC
>TRBV27|TRBD1|TRBJ1-2|many
CASSFLGQVGYTF
TGTGCCAGCAGTTTCTTGGGACAGGTTGGCTACACCTTC
>TRBV6-5|.|TRBJ2-7|many
CASNEGDYEQYF
TGTGCCAGCAACGAGGGGGACTACGAGCAGTACTTC
>TRBV28|.|TRBJ1-2|.
CASSPGGGSGYGYTF
TGTGCCAGCAGCCCCGGCGGGGGGTCAGGCTATGGCTACACCTTC
>TRBV6-1|.|TRBJ1-5|.
CASKLPGIRNQPQHF
TGTGCCAGCAAACTCCCAGGGATCCGCAATCAGCCCCAGCATTTT
>TRBV6-1|.|TRBJ1-1|.
CATGRDINTEAFF
TGTGCCACCGGCCGGGACATTAACACTGAAGCTTTCTTT
>TRBV4-1|.|TRBJ1-1|many
CATYSLGQGTEAFF
TGCGCCACCTATTCTTTGGGGCAGGGCACTGAAGCTTTCTTT
>TRBV5-1|.|TRBJ1-6|.
CAISLGSTGNSPLHF
TGCGCCATCAGCTTGGGTTCAACAGGGAATTCACCCCTCCACTTT
>TRBV6-1|.|TRBJ2-5|.
CASSEAVWVQSPETQYF
TGTGCCAGCAGTGAAGCGGTTTGGGTCCAGTCCCCGGAGACCCAGTACTTC
>TRBV9|.|TRBJ2-5|.
CASSETGPQETQYF
TGTGCCAGCAGCGAAACAGGGCCCCAAGAGACCCAGTACTTC
>TRBV28|TRBD1|TRBJ2-5|many
CASSQTKTGEEETQYF
TGTGCCAGCAGTCAAACGAAGACAGGGGAAGAAGAGACCCAGTACTTC
>TRBV6-1|TRBD2|TRBJ2-2|.
CASSVVGTSVVTGELFF
TGTGCCAGCAGTGTCGTAGGGACTAGCGTAGTCACCGGGGAGCTGTTTTTT
>TRBV2|.|TRBJ2-6|many
CASSVHSGANVLTF
TGTGCCAGCAGCGTACACTCTGGGGCCAACGTCCTGACTTTC
>TRBV12-5|.|TRBJ1-2|.
CASGPPDGSYGYTF
TGTGCTAGTGGTCCTCCCGACGGATCCTATGGCTACACCTTC
>TRBV20-1|TRBD1|TRBJ1-2|many
CSAGDRGYGYTF
TGCAGTGCCGGGGACAGGGGCTATGGCTACACCTTC
>TRBV6-2/TRBV6-3|.|TRBJ1-2|many
CASSYSSQGSESRYGYTF
TGTGCCAGCAGTTACTCGTCGCAGGGGAGCGAGTCGCGGTATGGCTACACCTTC
>TRBV19|TRBD2|TRBJ2-7|many
CASSIDHGGGSYEQYF
TGTGCCAGTAGTATAGATCACGGCGGGGGCTCCTACGAGCAGTACTTC
>TRBV6-2/TRBV6-3|TRBD1|TRBJ2-7|many
CASSYSPRDRGHEQYF
TGTGCCAGCAGTTACTCTCCCAGGGACAGGGGGCATGAGCAGTACTTC
>TRBV2|TRBD2|TRBJ2-7|many
CASSSGTTPREQYF
TGTGCCAGCAGCTCAGGGACTACCCCTCGGGAGCAGTACTTC
>TRBV4-1|.|TRBJ1-6|.
CASSQVLGALNSPLHF
TGCGCCAGCAGCCAAGTTTTGGGGGCTCTAAATTCACCCCTCCACTTT
>TRBV6-5|.|TRBJ1-1|.
CASSYSSRLNTEAFF
TGTGCCAGCAGTTACTCGAGCAGATTAAACACTGAAGCTTTCTTT
>TRBV28|.|TRBJ1-2|.
CASSFAGKYGYTF
TGTGCCAGCAGTTTCGCAGGGAAATATGGCTACACCTTC
>TRBV12-3/TRBV12-4|.|TRBJ1-6|many
CASSRDSRPLHF
TGTGCCAGCAGTCGGGACTCCCGGCCCCTCCACTTT
>TRBV6-5|.|TRBJ2-7|many
CASSSPGHSYEQYF
TGTGCCAGCAGTTCACCGGGACACTCCTACGAGCAGTACTTC
>TRBV6-5|TRBD2|TRBJ2-2|few
CASSYSPSGGYTGELFF
TGTGCCAGCAGTTACTCCCCAAGCGGGGGTTATACCGGGGAGCTGTTTTTT